The next 16 T cell receptor beta chains were all read from a single sample in a study of blood T cell repertoires in COVID-19. The protocol was immunoSEQ multiplex PCR, while the TCRdb copy is restricted to in-frame clones and leaves out a portion. The data show a few hundred thousand clones, more than 70% seen once. The sample taken for sequencing was peripheral blood. The receptors shown here come from a woman in her twenties or thirties who had recovered from COVID-19.

The chain joins TRBV5-4 to TRBJ1-1; D possibly corresponds to TRBD1 (6 bases). V was pared by 4 bases and J by 1 base, with 11 bases between. Germline V gene lookup returns CDR1 SGHNT and CDR2 YYREEE (reference sequence). The CDR3 length is 14 residues. The CDR3 DNA reads as TGTGCCAGCAGCACCTTGGACAGGAACACTGAAGCTTTCTTT. Its protein product is CASSTLDRNTEAFF.

The rearrangement links TRBV3-1 (or the pseudogene TRBV3-2) to TRBJ2-3; D is unclear. The CDR3 consists of 17 residues. Looked up from germline, CDR1 is LGHDT and CDR2 is YNNKEL (reference sequence). V was pared by 0 bases and J by 0 bases, with 13 bases between. The CDR3 spells CASSQDQQVLSTDTQYF. CDR3 DNA sequence: TGTGCCAGCAGCCAAGATCAGCAGGTCCTCAGCACAGATACGCAGTATTTT.

This chain joins TRBV2 and TRBJ2-5; D is perhaps TRBD1 (5 bases). CDR1 and CDR2 (germline): SNHLY, FYNNEI. The CDR3 totals 14 residues. The V gene lost 5 bases and the J gene lost 1 base, with 11 bases spanning the gap. The CDR3 loop reads CASSSRTLQETQYF. The CDR3 DNA is TGTGCCAGCAGTTCCCGGACACTCCAAGAGACCCAGTACTTC.

The chain uses TRBV4-1 and TRBJ2-1; TRBD2 might be the D (5 bases). Germline CDR1 is MGHRA and CDR2 is YSYEKL. V gave up 0 bases and J gave up 8 bases, with 14 bases separating them. The CDR3 sequence is 15 residues long. CDR3 protein: CASSQEPGFRDEQFF. The CDR3 region has the DNA TGCGCCAGCAGCCAAGAACCGGGGTTTCGCGATGAGCAGTTCTTC.

This rearrangement joins TRBV5-5 to TRBJ2-5; 7 nucleotides agree with TRBD2. Germline CDR1 and CDR2: SGHKS and YYEKEE (reference sequence). The CDR3 runs to 12 residues. V lost 1 base, J lost 10 bases, and 4 bases stayed unmatched. The CDR3 DNA reads TGTGCCAGCAGCTTGTCAGGGAGGGACCAGTACTTC. This sequence encodes CASSLSGRDQYF.

This clone was seen once. This chain connects TRBV2 to TRBJ2-7; the match to TRBD1 covers 10 bases. J lost 12 bases, V lost 8 bases, and 13 bases had no gene match. CDR1 is SNHLY and CDR2 is FYNNEI in the germline V gene. CDR3 length: 13 residues. CDR3 in amino acids: CASDSTDRGRSYF. As DNA, the CDR3 is TGTGCCAGCGATAGTACCGACAGGGGGCGTTCGTACTTC.

V gene TRBV25-1 combines with J gene TRBJ1-6; 7 positions agree with TRBD1. The CDR3 runs 13 residues. V lost 8 bases to trimming and J lost 4 bases; unmatched junction nucleotides: 2. The germline V gene has CDR1 MGHDK and CDR2 SYGVNS. The DNA for the CDR3 is TGTGCCAGCGGGACAGTATATAATTCACCCCTCCACTTT. It codes for CASGTVYNSPLHF.

This clone was counted a single time. This sequence joins TRBV5-6 and TRBJ2-5; D is perhaps TRBD1 (6 bases). CDR3 length: 15 residues. In germline, CDR1 is SGHDT, CDR2 YYEEEE. Trimming took off 2 bases at V and 1 base at J, with 12 bases between the two ends. DNA of the CDR3: TGTGCCAGCAGCTTTGATCCAGGGGTCCAAGAGACCCAGTACTTC. This gives the protein CASSFDPGVQETQYF.

The V gene is TRBV4-1, the J gene TRBJ2-7, with 10 bases matching TRBD1. Germline V CDR1 and CDR2: MGHRA, YSYEKL. The ends lost 4 bases at V and 7 bases at J; junction bases unmatched: 10. The CDR3 spans 15 residues. CDR3 in DNA: TGCGCCAGCAGCCGGCTCGGAGGACAGGGGGTTGAGCAGTACTTC. Protein product: CASSRLGGQGVEQYF.

This sequence joins TRBV5-4 and TRBJ1-1; a possible D gene is TRBD1 (6 bases). Trimming removed 4 bases from V and 8 bases from J, with 18 bases in between. The germline V gene has CDR1 SGHNT and CDR2 YYREEE (reference sequence). CDR3 length: 14 amino acids. The CDR3 reads CASSPEIRGKEAFF. CDR3 coding DNA: TGTGCCAGCAGCCCTGAAATCAGGGGTAAGGAAGCTTTCTTT.

The CDR3 nucleotides are TGTGCCAGTAGAGGGGCCTCGACGAACACCGGGGAGCTGTTTTTT. This sequence encodes CASRGASTNTGELFF. V gene TRBV19 combines with J gene TRBJ2-2; TRBD1 might be the D (5 bases). The germline CDR1 and CDR2 sequences are LNHDA and SQIVND (reference sequence). The CDR3 runs 15 residues. V was shortened by 6 bases and J by 0 bases, with 11 bases between the two germline ends.

The chain carries TRBV29-1 and TRBJ1-5; maybe TRBD1 (5 bases). Germline-derived CDR1 and CDR2 are SQVTM and ANQGSEA. The CDR3 covers 13 residues. The germline V and J ends were trimmed by 5 bases and 4 bases, with 12 bases remaining between them. The CDR3 here is CSVLEQGNQPQHF. The CDR3 DNA is TGCAGCGTTCTGGAGCAGGGTAATCAGCCCCAGCATTTT.

CDR3 DNA: TGTGCCTGGAGTGTGACAGGGGCAACTAATGAAAAACTGTTTTTT. This translates into CAWSVTGATNEKLFF. The chain is built from TRBV30 and TRBJ1-4; 8 nucleotides line up with TRBD1. Germline V lookup: CDR1 GTSNPN, CDR2 SVGIG (reference sequence). V shed 0 bases, J shed 0 bases, and the junction held 0 bases outside the gene matches. This CDR3 contains 15 residues.

J is TRBJ2-1 and V is TRBV19, with 7 bases fitting TRBD1. The V and J ends lost 9 bases and 4 bases, in that order; junction bases with no gene match: 9. Germline CDR1 LNHDA, CDR2 SQIVND (reference sequence). This CDR3 region has 14 residues. Here the CDR3 reads CASEKGTAYNEQFF. In nucleotides, the CDR3 is TGTGCCAGCGAAAAGGGGACAGCTTACAATGAGCAGTTCTTC.

The CDR3 DNA sequence: TGTGCCAGCAGCCCCCGCCGACTAGCGGGAACAGAGACCCAGTACTTC. This sequence encodes CASSPRRLAGTETQYF. This chain connects TRBV7-6 to TRBJ2-5; the match to TRBD2 covers 11 bases. Unmatched junction bases numbered 9, after V lost 5 bases and J lost 4 bases. The CDR3 runs 16 residues. The V gene's germline CDR1 is SGHVS and CDR2 FNYEAQ.

The rearrangement uses TRBV7-3 and TRBJ2-3, with no clear D. CDR1 is SGHTA, CDR2 FQGTGA, per germline. The CDR3 is 14 residues long. The V end was cut by 4 bases, the J end by 5 bases, with 13 bases between. Written as DNA, the CDR3 is TGTGCCAGCAGCTCTAGTCCCGTTGAAGATACGCAGTATTTT. Protein product: CASSSSPVEDTQYF.